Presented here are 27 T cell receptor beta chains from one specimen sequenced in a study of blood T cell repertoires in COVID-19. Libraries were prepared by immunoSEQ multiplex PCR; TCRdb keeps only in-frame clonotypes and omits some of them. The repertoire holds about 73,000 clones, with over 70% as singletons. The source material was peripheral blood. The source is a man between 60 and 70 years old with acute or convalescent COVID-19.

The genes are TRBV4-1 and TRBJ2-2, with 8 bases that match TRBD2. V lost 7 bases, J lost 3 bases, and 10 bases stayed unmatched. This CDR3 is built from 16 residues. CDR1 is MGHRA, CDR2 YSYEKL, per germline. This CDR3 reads CASMGVAGSDTGELFF. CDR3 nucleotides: TGCGCCAGCATGGGGGTAGCGGGAAGTGACACCGGGGAGCTGTTTTTT.

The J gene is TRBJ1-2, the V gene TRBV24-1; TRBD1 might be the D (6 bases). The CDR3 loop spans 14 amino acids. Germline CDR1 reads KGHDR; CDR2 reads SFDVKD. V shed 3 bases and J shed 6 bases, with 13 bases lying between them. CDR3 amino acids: CATSDTKPGDGYTF. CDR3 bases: TGTGCCACCAGTGATACGAAACCAGGGGATGGCTACACCTTC.

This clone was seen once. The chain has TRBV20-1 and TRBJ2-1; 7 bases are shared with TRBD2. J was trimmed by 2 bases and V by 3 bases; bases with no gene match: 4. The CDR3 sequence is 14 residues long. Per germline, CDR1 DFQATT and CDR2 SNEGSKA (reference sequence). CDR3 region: CSASLRETYNEQFF. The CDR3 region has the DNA TGCAGTGCTAGTTTGCGGGAGACCTACAATGAGCAGTTCTTC.

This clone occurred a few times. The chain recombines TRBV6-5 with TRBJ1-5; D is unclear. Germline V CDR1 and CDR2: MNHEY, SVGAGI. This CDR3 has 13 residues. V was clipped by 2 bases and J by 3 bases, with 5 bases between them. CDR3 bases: TGTGCCAGCAGTTACGTGGCCAATCAGCCCCAGCATTTT. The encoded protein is CASSYVANQPQHF.

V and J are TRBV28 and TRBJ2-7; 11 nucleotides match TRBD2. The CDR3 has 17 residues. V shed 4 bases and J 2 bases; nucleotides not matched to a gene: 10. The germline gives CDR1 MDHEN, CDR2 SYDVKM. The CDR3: CASSYTVGTSGTYEQYF. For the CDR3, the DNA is TGTGCCAGCAGTTACACCGTCGGGACTAGCGGTACCTACGAGCAGTACTTC.

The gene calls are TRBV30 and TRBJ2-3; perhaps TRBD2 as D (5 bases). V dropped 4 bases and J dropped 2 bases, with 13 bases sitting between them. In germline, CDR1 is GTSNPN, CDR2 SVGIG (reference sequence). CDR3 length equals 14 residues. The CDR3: CAWIPKRLTDTQYF. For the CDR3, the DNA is TGTGCCTGGATCCCCAAGCGGCTCACAGATACGCAGTATTTT. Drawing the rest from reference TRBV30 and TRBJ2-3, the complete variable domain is SQTIHQWPATLVQPVGSPLSLECTVEGTSNPNLYWYRQAAGRGLQLLFYSVGIGQISSEVPQNLSASRPQDRQFILSSKKLLLSDSGFYLCAWIPKRLTDTQYFGPGTRLTVL.

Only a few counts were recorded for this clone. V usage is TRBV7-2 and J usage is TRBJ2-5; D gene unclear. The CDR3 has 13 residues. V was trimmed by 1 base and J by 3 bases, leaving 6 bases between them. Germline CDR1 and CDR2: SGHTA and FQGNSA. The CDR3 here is CASSLGPEETQYF. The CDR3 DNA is TGTGCCAGCAGCTTAGGGCCAGAAGAGACCCAGTACTTC.

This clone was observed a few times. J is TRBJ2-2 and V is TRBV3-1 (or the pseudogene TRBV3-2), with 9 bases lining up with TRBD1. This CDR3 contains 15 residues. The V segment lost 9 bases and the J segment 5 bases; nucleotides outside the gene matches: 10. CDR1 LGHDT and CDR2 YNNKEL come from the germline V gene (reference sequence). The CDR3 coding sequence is TGTGCCAGTTCACAGGGGGCCGGGATTACCGGGGAGCTGTTTTTT. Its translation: CASSQGAGITGELFF.

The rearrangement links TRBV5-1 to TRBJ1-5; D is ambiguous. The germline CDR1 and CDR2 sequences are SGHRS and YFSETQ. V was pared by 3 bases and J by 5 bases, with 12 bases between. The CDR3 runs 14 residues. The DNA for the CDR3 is TGCGCCAGCAGCTCCGGGGAGGACCATCAGCCCCAGCATTTT. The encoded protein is CASSSGEDHQPQHF.

CDR3 nucleotide sequence: TGTGCCAGCAGCGTAGGGTCCTCCAGGGGGCATCAGCCCCAGCATTTT. Amino acids: CASSVGSSRGHQPQHF. The rearrangement joins TRBV9 to TRBJ1-5; 8 bases fit TRBD1. CDR3 length equals 16 residues. The germline gives CDR1 SGDLS, CDR2 YYNGEE. V trimming: 0 bases; J trimming: 5 bases; junction bases outside the gene matches: 7.

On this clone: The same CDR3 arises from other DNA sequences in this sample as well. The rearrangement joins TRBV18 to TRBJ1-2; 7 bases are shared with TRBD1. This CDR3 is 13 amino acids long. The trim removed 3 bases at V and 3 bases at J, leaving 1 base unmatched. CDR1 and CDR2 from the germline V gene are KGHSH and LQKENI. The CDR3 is CASSPDRDYGYTF. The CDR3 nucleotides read TGTGCCAGCTCACCCGACAGGGACTATGGCTACACCTTC.

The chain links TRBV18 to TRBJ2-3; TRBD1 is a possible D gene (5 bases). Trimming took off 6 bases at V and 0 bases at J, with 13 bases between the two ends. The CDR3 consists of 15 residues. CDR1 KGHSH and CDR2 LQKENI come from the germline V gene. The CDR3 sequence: CASSSDQGSTDTQYF. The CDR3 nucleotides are TGTGCCAGCTCCTCCGACCAGGGAAGCACAGATACGCAGTATTTT.

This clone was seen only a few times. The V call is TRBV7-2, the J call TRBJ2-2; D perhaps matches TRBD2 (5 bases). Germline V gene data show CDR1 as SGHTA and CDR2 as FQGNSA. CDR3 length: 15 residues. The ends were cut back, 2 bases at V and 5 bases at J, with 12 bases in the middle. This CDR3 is CASSLYARGTGELFF. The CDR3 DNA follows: TGTGCCAGCAGCTTATACGCCCGGGGTACCGGGGAGCTGTTTTTT.

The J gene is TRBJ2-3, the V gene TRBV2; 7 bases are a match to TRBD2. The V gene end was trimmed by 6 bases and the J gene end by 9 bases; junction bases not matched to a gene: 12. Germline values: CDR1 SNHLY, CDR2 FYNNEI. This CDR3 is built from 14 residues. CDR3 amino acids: CASSPWGGKATQYF. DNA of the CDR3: TGTGCCAGCAGCCCCTGGGGGGGGAAAGCGACGCAGTATTTT.

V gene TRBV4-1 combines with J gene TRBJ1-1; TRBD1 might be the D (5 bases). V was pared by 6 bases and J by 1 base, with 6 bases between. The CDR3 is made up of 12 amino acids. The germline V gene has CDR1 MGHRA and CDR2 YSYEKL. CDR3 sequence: CASRTANTEAFF. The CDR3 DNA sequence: TGCGCCAGCAGGACAGCGAACACTGAAGCTTTCTTT.

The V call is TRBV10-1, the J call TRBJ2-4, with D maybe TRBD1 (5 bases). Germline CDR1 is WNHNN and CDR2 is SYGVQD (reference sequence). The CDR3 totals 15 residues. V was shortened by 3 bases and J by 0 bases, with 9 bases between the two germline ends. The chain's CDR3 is CASSDPTEAKNIQYF. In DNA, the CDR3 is TGCGCCAGCAGTGATCCGACAGAAGCCAAAAACATTCAGTACTTC.

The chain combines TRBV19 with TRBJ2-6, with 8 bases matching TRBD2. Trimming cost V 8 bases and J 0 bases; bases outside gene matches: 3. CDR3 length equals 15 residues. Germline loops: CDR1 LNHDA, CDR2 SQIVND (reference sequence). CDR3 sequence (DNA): TGTGCCAGTTGGCGGGGGGACTCTGGGGCCAACGTCCTGACTTTC. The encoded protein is CASWRGDSGANVLTF.

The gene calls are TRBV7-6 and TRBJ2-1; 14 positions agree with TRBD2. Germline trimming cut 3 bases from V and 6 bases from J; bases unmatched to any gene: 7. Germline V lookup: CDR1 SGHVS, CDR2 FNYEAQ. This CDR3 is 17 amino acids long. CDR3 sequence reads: CASSLDTGLAGVNEQFF. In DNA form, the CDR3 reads TGTGCCAGCAGCTTGGACACGGGACTAGCGGGAGTCAATGAGCAGTTCTTC.

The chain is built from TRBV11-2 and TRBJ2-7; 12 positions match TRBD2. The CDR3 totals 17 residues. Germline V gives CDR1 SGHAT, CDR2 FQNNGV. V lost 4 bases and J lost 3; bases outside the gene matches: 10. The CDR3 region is CASSSSKTSGRGYEQYF. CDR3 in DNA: TGTGCCAGCAGCTCTAGTAAGACTAGCGGGAGAGGCTACGAGCAGTACTTC.

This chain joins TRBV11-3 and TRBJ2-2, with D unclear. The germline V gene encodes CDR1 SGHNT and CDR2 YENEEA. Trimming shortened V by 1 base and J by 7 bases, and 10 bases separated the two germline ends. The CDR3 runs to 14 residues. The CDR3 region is CASSLGAVDGELFF. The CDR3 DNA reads TGTGCCAGCAGCTTAGGGGCAGTAGACGGGGAGCTGTTTTTT.

The CDR3 DNA follows: TGTGCCACCAGCAGAGATTCCCCTAGCGGGTCTAGGGGGGAGACCCAGTACTTC. It yields the protein CATSRDSPSGSRGETQYF. The V call is TRBV15, the J call TRBJ2-5; 8 positions match TRBD2. CDR1 is LNHNV, CDR2 YYDKDF, per germline (reference sequence). V was pared by 0 bases and J by 5 bases, with 14 bases of the junction left unmatched. The CDR3 sequence is 18 residues long.

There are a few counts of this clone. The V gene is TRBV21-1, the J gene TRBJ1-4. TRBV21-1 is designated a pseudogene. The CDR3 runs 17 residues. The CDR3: CASSKDSGSRFNEKLFF. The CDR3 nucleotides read TGTGCCAGCAGCAAAGACTCGGGGTCCCGCTTTAATGAAAAACTGTTTTTT.

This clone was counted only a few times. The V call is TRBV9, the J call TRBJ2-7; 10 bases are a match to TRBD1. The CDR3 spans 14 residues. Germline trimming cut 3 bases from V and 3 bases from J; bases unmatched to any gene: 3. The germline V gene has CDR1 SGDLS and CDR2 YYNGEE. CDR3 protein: CASSARDRGYEQYF. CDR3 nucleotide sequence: TGTGCCAGCAGCGCCCGGGACAGGGGCTACGAGCAGTACTTC.

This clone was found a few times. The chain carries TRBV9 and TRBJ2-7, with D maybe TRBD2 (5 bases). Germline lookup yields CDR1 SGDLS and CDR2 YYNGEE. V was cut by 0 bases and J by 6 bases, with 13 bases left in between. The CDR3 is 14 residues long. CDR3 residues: CASSVGGLPREQYF. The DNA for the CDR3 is TGTGCCAGCAGCGTAGGAGGACTCCCCCGCGAGCAGTACTTC.

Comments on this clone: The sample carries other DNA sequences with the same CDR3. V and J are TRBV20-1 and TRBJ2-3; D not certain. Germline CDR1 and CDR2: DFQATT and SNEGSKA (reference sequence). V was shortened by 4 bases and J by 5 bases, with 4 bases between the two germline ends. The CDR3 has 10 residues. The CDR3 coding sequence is TGCAGTGCTACTCGAGATACGCAGTATTTT. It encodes CSATRDTQYF.

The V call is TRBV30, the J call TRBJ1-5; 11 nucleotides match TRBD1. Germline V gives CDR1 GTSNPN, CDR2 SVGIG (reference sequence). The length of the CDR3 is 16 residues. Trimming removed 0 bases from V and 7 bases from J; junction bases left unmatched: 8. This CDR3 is CAWSVLGTGGKQPQHF. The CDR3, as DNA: TGTGCCTGGAGTGTCTTGGGGACAGGGGGAAAACAGCCCCAGCATTTT. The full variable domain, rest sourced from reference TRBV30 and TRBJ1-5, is SQTIHQWPATLVQPVGSPLSLECTVEGTSNPNLYWYRQAAGRGLQLLFYSVGIGQISSEVPQNLSASRPQDRQFILSSKKLLLSDSGFYLCAWSVLGTGGKQPQHFGDGTRLSIL.

In DNA, the CDR3 is TGTGCCAGCAGTTTCCGTTGGGGGCGAGAGACCCAGTACTTC. Translation: CASSFRWGRETQYF. The gene calls are TRBV27 and TRBJ2-5; TRBD1 is a possible D gene (6 bases). Germline V gene sequence: CDR1 MNHEY, CDR2 SMNVEV (reference sequence). The CDR3 loop spans 14 amino acids. Trimming removed 3 bases from V and 4 bases from J, with 12 bases in between.